Following are 5 T cell receptor beta chains from one sample sequenced in a study of T cell repertoires in cytomegalovirus infection. TCRdb recomputed calls from the reads with MiXCR, one row per CDR3 protein. The sample lists 270,000 or so distinct CDR3 sequences; more than 15% were seen once. Source material: CD8+ T cells from PBMCs. The receptors derive from a human donor in good health (CMV status not recorded). Some clones in this sample may be carry-over from other donors' samples.

This clonotype was counted many times. The chain recombines TRBV12-3 or TRBV12-4 with TRBJ1-3; 10 nucleotides align to TRBD1. This CDR3 is 18 amino acids long. Losses at the gene ends were 3 bases for V and 0 bases for J; bases not matched to a gene: 8. In nucleotides, the CDR3 is TGTGCCAGCAGTTTTTTATCGGGACAGGGGAGCTCTGGAAACACCATATATTTT. Encoded protein: CASSFLSGQGSSGNTIYF.

This clonotype was seen ten or more times. The V gene is TRBV5-6, the J gene TRBJ2-1; 10 bases agree with TRBD2. Per germline, CDR1 SGHDT and CDR2 YYEEEE. J was trimmed by 7 bases and V by 4 bases; bases with no gene match: 11. The CDR3 is 16 amino acids. CDR3 bases: TGTGCCAGCAGCATACGATATAGCGGGGGGTCGAATGAGCAGTTCTTC. As protein: CASSIRYSGGSNEQFF.

The chain is built from TRBV20-1 and TRBJ2-7, with TRBD1 identical over 11 bases. The CDR3 contains 13 residues. V shed 7 bases and J 4 bases; nucleotides not matched to a gene: 6. Germline-derived CDR1 and CDR2 are DFQATT and SNEGSKA (reference sequence). CDR3 nucleotides: TGCAGTGGGGGACAGGGGGATTGGTACGAGCAGTACTTC. Translation gives CSGGQGDWYEQYF.

This clonotype occurred a few times. The chain carries TRBV24-1 and TRBJ2-2; 10 bases align to TRBD1. J lost 3 bases, V lost 3 bases, and 3 bases had no gene match. Per germline, CDR1 KGHDR and CDR2 SFDVKD. CDR3 length: 16 amino acids. CDR3 loop: CATSDTDRGDTGELFF. The CDR3 DNA reads as TGTGCCACCAGTGATACGGACAGGGGGGACACCGGGGAGCTGTTTTTT.

The gene calls are TRBV7-9 and TRBJ2-7; D ambiguous. The CDR3 totals 15 residues. From germline, CDR1 is SEHNR and CDR2 FQNEAQ (reference sequence). V was trimmed by 5 bases and J by 2 bases, leaving 16 bases between them. In nucleotides, the CDR3 is TGTGCCAGCAGCCCGCGTGCGAGCAACGCCTACGAGCAGTACTTC. Translated: CASSPRASNAYEQYF.